The 29 T cell receptor beta chains reported below all come from one sample, sequenced in a study of T-cell reconstitution after alpha-beta-depleted transplantation in children. TCRbeta library construction was performed incorporating unique molecular identifiers. TCRdb ran MiXCR on the PCR reads and lists one entry per CDR3 protein. The sample holds roughly 590,000 distinct CDR3 sequences, approximately 16% seen once. The input for sequencing was PBMCs from the stem cell graft donor, taken from the stem cell graft. Receptors were obtained from a human donor who donated a stem cell graft to a child with acute myeloid leukemia.

In this sample, this clonotype turned up a few times. The rearrangement joins TRBV28 to TRBJ1-5; D remains ambiguous. The germline V gene has CDR1 MDHEN and CDR2 SYDVKM. Trimming cost V 7 bases and J 2 bases, with 9 bases left between them. The CDR3 runs to 13 residues. In DNA form, the CDR3 reads TGTGCCAGCAACCTAGTGGGCAATCAGCCCCAGCATTTT. Translation: CASNLVGNQPQHF.

The chain recombines TRBV7-2 with TRBJ2-3, with D uncertain. Germline-derived CDR1 and CDR2 are SGHTA and FQGNSA. This CDR3 region has 15 residues. V was trimmed by 2 bases and J by 2 bases, leaving 11 bases between them. The CDR3 here is CASSLIVGYTDTQYF. In DNA form, the CDR3 reads TGTGCCAGCAGCTTAATAGTAGGGTACACAGATACGCAGTATTTT.

This clonotype was picked up many times. This chain connects TRBV20-1 to TRBJ1-1; D not certain. Trimming cost V 0 bases and J 6 bases, with 8 bases left between them. This CDR3 is built from 12 residues. The germline V gene encodes CDR1 DFQATT and CDR2 SNEGSKA (reference sequence). The CDR3 DNA reads TGCAGTGCTAGAGATTATTCGGCTGAAGCTTTCTTT. Encoded protein: CSARDYSAEAFF.

This chain connects TRBV5-1 to TRBJ1-1, with 7 bases fitting TRBD1. Trimming took 4 bases from V and 1 from J; bases not matched to a gene: 7. The germline CDR1 and CDR2 sequences are SGHRS and YFSETQ. The CDR3 covers 15 residues. In DNA, the CDR3 is TGCGCCAGCAGCGCCATGGGGACAGAGAACACTGAAGCTTTCTTT. It yields the protein CASSAMGTENTEAFF.

This clonotype was seen repeatedly, ten times or more. This sequence joins TRBV30 and TRBJ2-1; D is unresolved. The CDR3 length is 11 residues. Germline V lookup: CDR1 GTSNPN, CDR2 SVGIG (reference sequence). Trimming removed 1 base at V and 12 bases at J, with 10 bases between. This chain's CDR3 is CAWSGGVLQFF. The CDR3 DNA is TGTGCCTGGAGTGGTGGAGTTCTGCAGTTCTTC.

This clonotype was seen only a few times. The rearrangement uses TRBV7-3 and TRBJ1-1; D gene ambiguous. V was clipped by 7 bases and J by 0 bases, with 12 bases between them. CDR1 SGHTA and CDR2 FQGTGA come from the germline V gene. This CDR3 is built from 14 residues. The CDR3 sequence: CASKGTAMNTEAFF. CDR3 bases: TGTGCCAGCAAGGGCACAGCCATGAACACTGAAGCTTTCTTT.

V is TRBV20-1 and J is TRBJ1-1; D might be TRBD1 (5 bases). The CDR3 length is 15 residues. The germline V gene has CDR1 DFQATT and CDR2 SNEGSKA (reference sequence). The V end was cut by 5 bases, the J end by 5 bases, with 21 bases between. CDR3 DNA sequence: TGCAGTGCTCGACCCGACGTGGGGGGGAGGACTGAAGCTTTCTTT. It translates to CSARPDVGGRTEAFF.

This chain connects TRBV24-1 to TRBJ1-5; the D is unclear. The CDR3 is 13 amino acids. Germline V gene data show CDR1 as KGHDR and CDR2 as SFDVKD. The V and J ends lost 0 bases and 7 bases respectively, with 6 bases between them. The CDR3 spells CATSDLGEQPQHF. The DNA for the CDR3 is TGTGCCACCAGTGATTTGGGGGAGCAGCCCCAGCATTTT.

The CDR3 DNA follows: TGTGCCAGCAGGGGATACGTACGCTCTGGAAACACCATATATTTT. Its protein product is CASRGYVRSGNTIYF. The chain employs TRBV2 and TRBJ1-3; D remains ambiguous. Trimming shortened V by 6 bases and J by 0 bases, and 12 bases separated the two germline ends. The length of the CDR3 is 15 residues. Germline CDR1 and CDR2: SNHLY and FYNNEI.

The gene calls are TRBV11-2 and TRBJ2-7; 7 bases align to TRBD2. The CDR3 loop spans 14 amino acids. V trimming: 0 bases; J trimming: 4 bases; junction bases outside the gene matches: 3. Germline V gene sequence: CDR1 SGHAT, CDR2 FQNNGV. The CDR3 region has the DNA TGTGCCAGCAGCTTAGAAGTCGGGGGGTACGAGCAGTACGTC. This codes for CASSLEVGGYEQYV.

The chain combines TRBV20-1 with TRBJ2-7; TRBD1 agrees at 10 bases. Germline V gene data show CDR1 as DFQATT and CDR2 as SNEGSKA (reference sequence). The CDR3 loop spans 15 amino acids. The J segment lost 4 bases and the V segment lost 3 bases, leaving 9 bases of the junction unmatched. The CDR3 DNA reads as TGCAGTGCTAGTACGAAGGACAGGGGGTGGTACGAGCAGTACTTC. Translating it yields CSASTKDRGWYEQYF.

The rearrangement uses TRBV4-2 and TRBJ1-2; 7 positions agree with TRBD1. V dropped 0 bases and J dropped 5; count of bases not matched to a gene: 15. Germline-derived CDR1 and CDR2 are LGHNA and YNFKEQ. This CDR3 is built from 18 residues. CDR3 sequence: CASSQDVSTGRLLYGYTF. The CDR3, as DNA: TGTGCCAGCAGCCAAGATGTGTCGACAGGGAGGCTCCTTTATGGCTACACCTTC.

This clonotype was seen more than once but under ten times. The chain links TRBV12-3 or TRBV12-4 to TRBJ2-2, with 8 bases identical to TRBD2. V shed 6 bases, J shed 7 bases, and the junction held 10 bases outside the gene matches. The CDR3 has 15 amino acids. The CDR3 DNA sequence: TGTGCCAGCAGCGAAACGACTAGCGTCTTCGGGGAGCTGTTTTTT. It yields the protein CASSETTSVFGELFF.

In its sample, this clonotype was seen many times. V and J are TRBV12-3 or TRBV12-4 and TRBJ2-5; the D gene is possibly TRBD2 (7 bases). V was cut by 5 bases and J by 2 bases, with 15 bases left in between. The CDR3 sequence is 15 residues long. CDR3 region: CASSLRGGAQETQYF. CDR3 DNA: TGTGCCAGCAGTCTCAGGGGAGGGGCGCAAGAGACCCAGTACTTC.

This rearrangement joins TRBV18 to TRBJ2-2, with D tentatively TRBD1 or TRBD2 (5 bases each). Germline values: CDR1 KGHSH, CDR2 LQKENI. V was clipped by 3 bases and J by 0 bases, with 11 bases between them. CDR3 length equals 16 residues. The CDR3 region has the DNA TGTGCCAGCTCACCGACGGGACCAACGAACACCGGGGAGCTGTTTTTT. Translating it yields CASSPTGPTNTGELFF.

This clonotype was detected a few times. The V and J genes are TRBV5-5 and TRBJ1-2, with 8 bases lining up with TRBD1. The V and J ends lost 0 bases and 1 base, in that order; junction bases with no gene match: 2. The CDR3 covers 15 residues. The germline gives CDR1 SGHKS, CDR2 YYEKEE (reference sequence). DNA for the CDR3: TGTGCCAGCAGCTTGGGACAGGGGATTAACTATGGCTACACCTTC. Its translation: CASSLGQGINYGYTF. The complete variable domain, with remaining parts taken from reference TRBV5-5 and TRBJ1-2, reads DAGVTQSPTHLIKTRGQQVTLRCSPISGHKSVSWYQQVLGQGPQFIFQYYEKEERGRGNFPDRFSARQFPNYSSELNVNALLLGDSALYLCASSLGQGINYGYTFGSGTRLTVV.

This clonotype was seen many times. This rearrangement joins TRBV12-3 or TRBV12-4 to TRBJ1-2; TRBD1 might be the D (5 bases). V dropped 3 bases and J dropped 7 bases, with 24 bases sitting between them. The CDR3 runs to 17 residues. CDR3 nucleotides: TGTGCCAGCAGTTTTAGGGACTTGACGGGCCTAGGATCTGGCTACACCTTC. Translating gives CASSFRDLTGLGSGYTF.

This clonotype was seen more than once but under ten times. The rearrangement links TRBV7-9 to TRBJ1-2; no reliable D call. This CDR3 spans 13 amino acids. The germline CDR1 and CDR2 sequences are SEHNR and FQNEAQ (reference sequence). The V gene lost 2 bases and the J gene lost 4 bases, with 8 bases spanning the gap. CDR3 protein: CASSLKDRYGYTF. CDR3 sequence (DNA): TGTGCCAGCAGCTTAAAAGATCGCTATGGCTACACCTTC.

The table lists this clonotype with a few counts. The genes are TRBV6-5 and TRBJ2-7, with 9 bases identical to TRBD2. The CDR3 sequence is 16 residues long. Germline V lookup: CDR1 MNHEY, CDR2 SVGAGI. Unmatched junction bases numbered 8, after V lost 2 bases and J lost 3 bases. The CDR3 DNA reads as TGTGCCAGCAGTTACCGCGGGCTAGCGGGGCACTACGAGCAGTACTTC. Its protein is CASSYRGLAGHYEQYF.

This clonotype has just one count. This chain links TRBV3-1 with TRBJ2-1; 7 positions agree with TRBD1. Germline CDR1 is LGHDT and CDR2 is YNNKEL (reference sequence). This CDR3 region has 13 residues. The V and J ends lost 5 bases and 7 bases, in that order; junction bases with no gene match: 5. CDR3 loop: CASSNNRGNEQFF. In nucleotides, the CDR3 is TGTGCCAGCAGCAACAACAGGGGAAATGAGCAGTTCTTC.

In its sample, this clonotype was seen a few times. The chain combines TRBV5-1 with TRBJ2-2; D unclear. In germline, CDR1 is SGHRS, CDR2 YFSETQ. The germline V and J ends were trimmed by 6 bases and 0 bases, with 15 bases remaining between them. This CDR3 comprises 16 residues. CDR3: CASTKLGGTNTGELFF. The DNA for the CDR3 is TGCGCCAGCACCAAATTGGGCGGAACGAACACCGGGGAGCTGTTTTTT.

This clonotype has at least ten counts. The rearrangement joins TRBV5-5 to TRBJ1-6; 9 bases fit TRBD1. This CDR3 is 15 amino acids long. The V segment lost 6 bases and the J segment 7 bases; nucleotides outside the gene matches: 8. The germline gives CDR1 SGHKS, CDR2 YYEKEE (reference sequence). The CDR3 sequence is CASIPAGTGNSPLHF. The DNA of the CDR3 is TGTGCCAGCATTCCCGCGGGGACAGGGAATTCACCCCTCCACTTT.

This clonotype was observed many times. The chain couples TRBV29-1 to TRBJ1-4; 7 bases match TRBD1. The junction had 5 bases not matched to a gene; V was cut back by 4 bases and J by 0 bases. This CDR3 contains 15 residues. Germline CDR1 SQVTM, CDR2 ANQGSEA. The chain's CDR3 is CSVGQGRTTNEKLFF. CDR3 in DNA: TGCAGCGTTGGACAGGGACGCACAACTAATGAAAAACTGTTTTTT.

There are many counts of this clonotype. The chain couples TRBV12-3 or TRBV12-4 to TRBJ1-2; 7 bases match TRBD1. The length of the CDR3 is 14 residues. V gave up 7 bases and J gave up 8 bases; unmatched junction bases: 13. CDR3 sequence reads: CASTLGTAVEGYTF. Written as DNA, the CDR3 is TGTGCCAGCACCCTAGGGACAGCGGTTGAGGGCTACACCTTC.

The genes are TRBV19 and TRBJ2-1, with a tentative D call TRBD2 (5 bases). CDR3 length: 14 residues. The V gene's germline CDR1 is LNHDA and CDR2 SQIVND (reference sequence). Trimming removed 5 bases at V and 5 bases at J, with 13 bases between. This CDR3 is CASSSPRVHNEQFF. Written as DNA, the CDR3 is TGTGCCAGTAGTTCGCCGCGGGTCCACAATGAGCAGTTCTTC.

Concerning this clonotype: Being one base from a much bigger clone, this may be a read error. The chain has TRBV27 and TRBJ2-1; 15 positions match TRBD2. Per germline, CDR1 MNHEY and CDR2 SMNVEV (reference sequence). The CDR3 covers 18 residues. The CDR3 region has the DNA TGTTCCAGCAGCAACCCCGGACTAGCGGGGGGGCATAGGAATGAGCAGTTCTTC. Protein product: CSSSNPGLAGGHRNEQFF.

The chain combines TRBV10-1 with TRBJ1-5; tentative D call: TRBD1 (5 bases). Germline CDR1 reads WNHNN; CDR2 reads SYGVQD (reference sequence). Trimming shortened V by 6 bases and J by 7 bases, and 22 bases separated the two germline ends. The CDR3 sequence is 16 residues long. Here the CDR3 DNA reads TGCGCCAGCAGGAAGGGGAGCACCCCCGAAGGCCAGCCCCAGCATTTT. Translating gives CASRKGSTPEGQPQHF.

V gene TRBV4-3 combines with J gene TRBJ2-7; possible D gene TRBD2, 5 bases. Germline V CDR1 and CDR2: LGHNA, YSLEER. This CDR3 has 15 amino acids. Trimming shortened V by 4 bases and J by 4 bases, and 17 bases separated the two germline ends. The CDR3 sequence is CASSPSMGRNYEQYF. The CDR3 coding sequence is TGCGCCAGCAGCCCGTCAATGGGGAGAAATTACGAGCAGTACTTC.

This clonotype was seen many times. The chain is built from TRBV29-1 and TRBJ2-2; TRBD1 is a possible D gene (5 bases). CDR1 is SQVTM, CDR2 ANQGSEA, per germline. V shed 1 base and J shed 5 bases, with 11 bases lying between them. The length of the CDR3 is 14 residues. The CDR3 spells CSVEAGFETGELFF. Written as DNA, the CDR3 is TGCAGCGTTGAAGCAGGGTTCGAAACCGGGGAGCTGTTTTTT.